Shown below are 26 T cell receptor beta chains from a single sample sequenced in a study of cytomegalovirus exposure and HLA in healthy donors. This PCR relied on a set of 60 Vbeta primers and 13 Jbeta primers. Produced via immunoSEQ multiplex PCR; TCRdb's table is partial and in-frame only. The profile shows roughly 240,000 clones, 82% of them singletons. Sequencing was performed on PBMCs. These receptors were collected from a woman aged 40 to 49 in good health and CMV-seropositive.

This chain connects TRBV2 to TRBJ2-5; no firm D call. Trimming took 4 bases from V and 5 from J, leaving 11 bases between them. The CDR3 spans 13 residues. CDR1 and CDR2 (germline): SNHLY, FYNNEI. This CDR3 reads CASSGPWAETQYF. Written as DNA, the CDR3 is TGTGCCAGCAGTGGACCGTGGGCGGAGACCCAGTACTTC.

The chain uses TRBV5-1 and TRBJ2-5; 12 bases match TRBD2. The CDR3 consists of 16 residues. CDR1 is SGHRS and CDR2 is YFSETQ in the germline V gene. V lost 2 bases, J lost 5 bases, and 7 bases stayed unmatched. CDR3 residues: CASSFQTSGSGETQYF. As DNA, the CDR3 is TGCGCCAGCAGCTTTCAGACTAGCGGGAGCGGTGAGACCCAGTACTTC.

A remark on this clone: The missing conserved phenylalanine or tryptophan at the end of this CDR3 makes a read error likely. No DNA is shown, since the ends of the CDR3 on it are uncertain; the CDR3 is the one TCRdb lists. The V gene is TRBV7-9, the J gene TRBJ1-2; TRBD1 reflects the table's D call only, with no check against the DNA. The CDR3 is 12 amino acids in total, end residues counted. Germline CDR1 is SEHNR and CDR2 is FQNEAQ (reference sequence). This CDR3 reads CASSLEGHRSII.

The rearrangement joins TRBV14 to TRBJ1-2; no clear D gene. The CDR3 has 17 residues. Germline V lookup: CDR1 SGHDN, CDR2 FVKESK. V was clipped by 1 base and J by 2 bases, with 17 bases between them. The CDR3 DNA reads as TGTGCCAGCAGCCAAGGTTGGGCGCGGGAGCGGAACTATGGCTACACCTTC. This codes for CASSQGWARERNYGYTF.

This chain's CDR3 is CASSKTYLSNEQFF. CDR3 DNA: TGTGCCAGCAGTAAGACATACCTGAGCAATGAGCAGTTCTTC. J is TRBJ2-1 and V is TRBV2; D unresolved. The germline CDR1 and CDR2 sequences are SNHLY and FYNNEI. V lost 5 bases and J lost 6, with 14 bases in between. The CDR3 loop spans 14 amino acids.

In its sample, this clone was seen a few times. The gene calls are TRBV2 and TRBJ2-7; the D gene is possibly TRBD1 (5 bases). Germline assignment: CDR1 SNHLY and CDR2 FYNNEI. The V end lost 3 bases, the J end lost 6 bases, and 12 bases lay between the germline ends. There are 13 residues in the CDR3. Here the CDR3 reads CASSESPGREQYF. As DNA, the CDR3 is TGTGCCAGCAGTGAGTCCCCAGGGCGCGAGCAGTACTTC.

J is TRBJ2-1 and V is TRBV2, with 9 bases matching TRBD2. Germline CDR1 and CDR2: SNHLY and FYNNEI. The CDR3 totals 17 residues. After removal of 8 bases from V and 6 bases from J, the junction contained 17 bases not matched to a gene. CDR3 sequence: CASQKGLAGSGRNEQFF. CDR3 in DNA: TGTGCCAGCCAGAAAGGGCTAGCGGGGAGTGGCCGCAATGAGCAGTTCTTC.

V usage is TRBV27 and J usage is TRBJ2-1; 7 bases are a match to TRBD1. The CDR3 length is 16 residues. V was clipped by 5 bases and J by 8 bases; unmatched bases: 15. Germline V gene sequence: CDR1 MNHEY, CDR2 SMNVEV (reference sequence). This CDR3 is CASSRPGAQGVHEQFF. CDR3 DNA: TGTGCCAGCAGTCGGCCCGGGGCCCAGGGGGTCCATGAGCAGTTCTTC.

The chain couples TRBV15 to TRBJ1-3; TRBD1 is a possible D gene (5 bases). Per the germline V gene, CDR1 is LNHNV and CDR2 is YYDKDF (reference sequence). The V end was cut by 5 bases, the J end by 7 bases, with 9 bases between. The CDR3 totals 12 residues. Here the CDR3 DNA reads TGTGCCACCAGCTGGGGGGGGAACACCATATATTTT. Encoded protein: CATSWGGNTIYF.

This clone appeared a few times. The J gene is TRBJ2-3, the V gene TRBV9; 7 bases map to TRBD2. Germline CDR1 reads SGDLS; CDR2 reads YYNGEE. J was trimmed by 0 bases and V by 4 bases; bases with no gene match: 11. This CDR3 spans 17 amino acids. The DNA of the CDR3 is TGTGCCAGCAGCACCCAAACTAGCGCCTCAAGCACAGATACGCAGTATTTT. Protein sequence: CASSTQTSASSTDTQYF.

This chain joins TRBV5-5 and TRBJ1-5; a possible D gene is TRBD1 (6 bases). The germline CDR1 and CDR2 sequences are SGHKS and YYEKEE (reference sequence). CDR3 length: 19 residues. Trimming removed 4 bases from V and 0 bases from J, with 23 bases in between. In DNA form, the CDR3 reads TGTGCCAGCAGCCCTAACCCTAGACAGGTCGGGTATAGCAATCAGCCCCAGCATTTT. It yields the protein CASSPNPRQVGYSNQPQHF.

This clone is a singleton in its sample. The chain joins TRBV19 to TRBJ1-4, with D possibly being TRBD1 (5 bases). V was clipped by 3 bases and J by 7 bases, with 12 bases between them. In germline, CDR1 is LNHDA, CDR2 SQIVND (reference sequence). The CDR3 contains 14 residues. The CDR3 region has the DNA TGTGCCAGTAGTATTAAGGGGTCCTTTGAAAAACTGTTTTTT. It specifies CASSIKGSFEKLFF. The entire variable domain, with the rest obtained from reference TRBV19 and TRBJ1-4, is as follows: DGGITQSPKYLFRKEGQNVTLSCEQNLNHDAMYWYRQDPGQGLRLIYYSQIVNDFQKGDIAEGYSVSREKKESFPLTVTSAQKNPTAFYLCASSIKGSFEKLFFGSGTQLSVL.

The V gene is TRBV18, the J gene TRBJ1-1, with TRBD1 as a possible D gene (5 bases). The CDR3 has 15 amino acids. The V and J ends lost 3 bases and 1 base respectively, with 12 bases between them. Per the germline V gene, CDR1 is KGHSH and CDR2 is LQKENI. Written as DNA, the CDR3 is TGTGCCAGCTCACCGGGCCCAGGGTGGAACACTGAAGCTTTCTTT. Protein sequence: CASSPGPGWNTEAFF.

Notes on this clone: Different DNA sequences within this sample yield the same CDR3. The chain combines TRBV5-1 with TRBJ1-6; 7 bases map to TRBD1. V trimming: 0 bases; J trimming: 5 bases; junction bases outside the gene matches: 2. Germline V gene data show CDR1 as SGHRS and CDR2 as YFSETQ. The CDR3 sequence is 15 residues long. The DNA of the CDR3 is TGCGCCAGCAGCTTGGAAGGGACAGATAATTCACCCCTCCACTTT. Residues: CASSLEGTDNSPLHF.

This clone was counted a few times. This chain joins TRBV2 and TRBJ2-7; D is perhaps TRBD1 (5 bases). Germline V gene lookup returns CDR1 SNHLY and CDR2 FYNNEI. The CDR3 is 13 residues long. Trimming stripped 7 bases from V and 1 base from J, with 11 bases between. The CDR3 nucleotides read TGTGCCAGCAATCTAGGGGCTTCCTACGAGCAGTACTTC. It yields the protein CASNLGASYEQYF.

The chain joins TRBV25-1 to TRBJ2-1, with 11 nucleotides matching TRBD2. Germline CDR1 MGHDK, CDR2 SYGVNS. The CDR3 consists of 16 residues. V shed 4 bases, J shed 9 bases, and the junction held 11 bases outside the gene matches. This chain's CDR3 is CASSAGLAGFIGEQFF. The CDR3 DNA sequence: TGTGCCAGCAGTGCCGGACTAGCGGGTTTCATCGGTGAGCAGTTCTTC.

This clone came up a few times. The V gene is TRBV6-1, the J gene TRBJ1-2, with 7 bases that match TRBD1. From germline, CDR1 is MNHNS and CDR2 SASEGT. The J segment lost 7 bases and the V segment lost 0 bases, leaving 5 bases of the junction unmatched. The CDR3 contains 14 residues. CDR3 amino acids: CASSEALQGGGYTF. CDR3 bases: TGTGCCAGCAGTGAAGCGCTTCAGGGGGGTGGCTACACCTTC.

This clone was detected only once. The CDR3, as DNA: TGTGCCAGCAGATCCACAGGGAACTTCTCCTACGAGCAGTACTTC. Encoded protein: CASRSTGNFSYEQYF. This rearrangement joins TRBV5-4 to TRBJ2-7; a possible D gene is TRBD1 (6 bases). V was shortened by 5 bases and J by 0 bases, with 15 bases between the two germline ends. This CDR3 has 15 amino acids. The V gene's germline CDR1 is SGHNT and CDR2 YYREEE (reference sequence). The entire variable domain, with the rest obtained from reference TRBV5-4 and TRBJ2-7, is as follows: ETGVTQSPTHLIKTRGQQVTLRCSSQSGHNTVSWYQQALGQGPQFIFQYYREEENGRGNFPPRFSGLQFPNYSSELNVNALELDDSALYLCASRSTGNFSYEQYFGPGTRLTVT.

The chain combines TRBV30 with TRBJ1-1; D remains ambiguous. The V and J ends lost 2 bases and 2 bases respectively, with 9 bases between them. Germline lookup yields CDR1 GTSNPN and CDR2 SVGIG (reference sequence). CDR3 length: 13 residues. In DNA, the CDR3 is TGTGCCTGGAGTCCTTCCTATAACACTGAAGCTTTCTTT. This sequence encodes CAWSPSYNTEAFF.

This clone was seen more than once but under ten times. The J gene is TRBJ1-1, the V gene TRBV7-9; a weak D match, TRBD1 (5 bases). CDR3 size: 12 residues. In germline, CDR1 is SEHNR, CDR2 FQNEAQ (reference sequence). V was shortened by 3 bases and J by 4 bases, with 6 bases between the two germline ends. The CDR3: CASSFQGTEAFF. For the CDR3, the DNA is TGTGCCAGCAGCTTTCAGGGCACTGAAGCTTTCTTT.

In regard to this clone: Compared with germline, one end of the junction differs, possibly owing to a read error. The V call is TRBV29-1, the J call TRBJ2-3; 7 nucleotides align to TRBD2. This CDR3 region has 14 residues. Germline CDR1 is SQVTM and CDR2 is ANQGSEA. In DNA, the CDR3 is TGCAGCGTGTCACCGGGACTCGCGGGAGATGCGCAGTATTTT. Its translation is CSVSPGLAGDAQYF.

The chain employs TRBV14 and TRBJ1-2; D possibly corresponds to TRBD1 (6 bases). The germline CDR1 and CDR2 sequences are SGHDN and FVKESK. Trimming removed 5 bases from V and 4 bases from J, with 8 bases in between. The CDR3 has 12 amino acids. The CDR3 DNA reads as TGTGCCAGCAGCGGGGGCACCTATGGCTACACCTTC. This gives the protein CASSGGTYGYTF.

DNA of the CDR3: TGCGCCAGCAGCATAAGGACTAGAAGTGGTGCGAGCTCCTACAATGAGCAGTTCTTC. Its protein is CASSIRTRSGASSYNEQFF. This sequence joins TRBV5-1 and TRBJ2-1, with 7 bases identical to TRBD2. The junction had 16 bases not matched to a gene; V was cut back by 4 bases and J by 0 bases. The CDR3 sequence is 19 residues long. Per germline, CDR1 SGHRS and CDR2 YFSETQ. The complete variable domain, with remaining parts taken from reference TRBV5-1 and TRBJ2-1, reads KAGVTQTPRYLIKTRGQQVTLSCSPISGHRSVSWYQQTPGQGLQFLFEYFSETQRNKGNFPGRFSGRQFSNSRSEMNVSTLELGDSALYLCASSIRTRSGASSYNEQFFGPGTRLTVL.

CDR3 protein: CASSLAGKGETQYF. The DNA of the CDR3 is TGTGCCAGCAGTTTGGCGGGGAAGGGAGAGACCCAGTACTTC. The V call is TRBV28, the J call TRBJ2-5; D possibly corresponds to TRBD2 (6 bases). The V gene lost 3 bases and the J gene lost 4 bases, with 12 bases spanning the gap. Germline values: CDR1 MDHEN, CDR2 SYDVKM. CDR3 length equals 14 residues.

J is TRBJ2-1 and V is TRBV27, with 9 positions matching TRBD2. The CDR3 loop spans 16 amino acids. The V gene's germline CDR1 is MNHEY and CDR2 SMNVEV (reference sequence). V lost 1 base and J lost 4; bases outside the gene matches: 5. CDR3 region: CASSLWASGDYNEQFF. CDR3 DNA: TGTGCCAGCAGTTTATGGGCTAGCGGGGATTACAATGAGCAGTTCTTC.

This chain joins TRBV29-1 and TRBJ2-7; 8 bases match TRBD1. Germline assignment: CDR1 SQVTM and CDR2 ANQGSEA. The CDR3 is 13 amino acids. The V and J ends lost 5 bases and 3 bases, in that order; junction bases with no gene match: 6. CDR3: CSVRSGGGYEQYF. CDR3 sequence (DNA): TGCAGCGTTCGGTCAGGGGGCGGCTACGAGCAGTACTTC.